This T cell receptor (beta chain) was identified in a study of blood T cells in healthy people across ages. Study-wide results and limits: Getting older went along with TCR beta diversity per million T cells dropping roughly linearly. No conclusive comparison of naive versus antigen-experienced cells was possible with unsorted PBMCs. Researchers judged that diversity estimates from one million T cells fell short of true values.

A note on this clonotype: Its antigen is unknown.

In terms of origin and age, donors were healthy Caucasian individuals from Russia aged roughly 6 to 95. A second PCR, run for about 7 to 11 cycles, used a sample-barcoded 5' primer plus a J-beta primer mix. TCRdb re-derived calls from the 5' RACE reads in MiXCR, one entry per CDR3 protein. The repertoire holds about 1.8 million distinct CDR3 sequences, with around half as singletons. The CDR3 length is 14 residues. Germline V gene data show CDR1 as LNHDA and CDR2 as SQIVND (reference sequence). V shed 4 bases and J shed 5 bases, with 14 bases lying between them. Input material: blood. The TCR comes from a woman in her thirties or forties in good health. This rearrangement joins TRBV19 to TRBJ1-2; a possible D gene is TRBD1 (6 bases). The CDR3 loop reads CASSTPGTTYGYTF. Here the CDR3 DNA reads TGTGCCAGTAGTACCCCCGGGACAACTTATGGCTACACCTTC.